This T cell receptor (beta chain) was identified during a study of T cell responses to AZD1222 COVID-19 vaccine. Study observations and caveats: Repertoire sampling occurred only after the peak T cell response. Donors skewed white British and female; clonal diversity was possibly underestimated. Vaccination with two AZD1222 doses was followed by a rise in Spike-specific TCR breadth and depth.

Sequencing used immunoSEQ multiplex PCR; TCRdb keeps in-frame clones, though not all of them. The sample includes 110,000 to 150,000 clones, around 92% of them seen just once. Second-dose schedules of about 4 or about 12 weeks were combined. This clone has just a few counts. Its antigen is undetermined. The V and J ends lost 6 bases and 0 bases respectively, with 4 bases between them. Germline CDR1 is KGHDR and CDR2 is SFDVKD. CDR3 size: 13 residues. The material sequenced was peripheral blood, taken 28 days after the second AZD1222 dose. This rearrangement joins TRBV24-1 to TRBJ2-2; D unresolved. This clonotype was sampled from an adult who received the AZD1222 COVID-19 vaccine. In nucleotides, the CDR3 is TGTGCCACCAGTCGCCCGAACACCGGGGAGCTGTTTTTT. Translating gives CATSRPNTGELFF.